This T cell receptor (beta chain) was sequenced for a study of T cells in Graves' hyperthyroidism and ophthalmopathy. General study points: Prediction of ophthalmopathy progression came a median roughly 6.6 months pre-onset. Researchers found most expanded thyroid clonotypes above 0.001 in blood as well.

The CDR3 totals 15 residues. Germline CDR1 reads SGHVS; CDR2 reads FQNEAQ. J lost 9 bases, V lost 1 base, and 8 bases had no gene match. This clonotype was observed at least ten times. As yet, its antigen is unknown. Template material for amplifying TCR beta CDR3 regions consisted of RNA transcripts. With the HTBI primer set, the TCR CDR3 went through a first round of RT-PCR. From the multiplex PCR reads, TCRdb called clonotypes with MiXCR, one entry per CDR3 protein. This table has 530,000 or so distinct CDR3 sequences, 46% appearing once. Absent ophthalmopathy progression within 18 months defined stable Graves' hyperthyroidism. Diagnosing involved the use of clinical symptoms, serum thyroxine and TRAb, thyroid ultrasound and orbital computed tomography.

The clonotype was recovered from a woman aged 18 to 35 with Graves' hyperthyroidism. The chain couples TRBV7-8 to TRBJ1-5; 8 nucleotides match TRBD1. The sequencing sample was made of peripheral blood or thyroid tissue (not recorded which). DNA of the CDR3: TGTGCCAGCAGCTTAGGACAGGGGATATCAGCGCCCCAGCATTTT. The encoded protein is CASSLGQGISAPQHF.